The rows below give T cell receptor beta chains drawn from one sample of a study of T-cell memory formation after mild COVID-19. Each CDR3 protein is one row after TCRdb ran MiXCR on the 5' RACE reads. The data contain under 400,000 distinct CDR3 sequences, over 20% of them singletons. Sequenced sample: PBMCs or a T cell subset sorted from them (not recorded which). The receptors were gathered from an adult woman who had mild COVID-19 (a few samples of this study predate the infection). Cell type and time point are not known. Each CDR3 is given without its conserved first and last residue. The order of the fields is CDR3 protein, V gene.

ATSDLAGSLNEQF	TRBV24-1
ASSEGDRTGNGYT	TRBV2
ASSERGRNTEAF	TRBV2
ASSLPLTGGSYEQY	TRBV7-6
ASSQFGHEQY	TRBV14
ASSPTSGPSTDTQY	TRBV7-9
ASTSDGAGNTIY	TRBV18
ASSHRGHGYGYT	TRBV12-3/TRBV12-4
ASSASGVRVTGELF	TRBV12-3/TRBV12-4
ASRVRGGDEQF	TRBV3-1
SAGESGGRNQPQH	TRBV20-1
ASSWREGTEAF	TRBV12-3/TRBV12-4
AWEQGPEQY	TRBV30
ASSIETGNDEQF	TRBV27
ASSPQGTQVIYEQY	TRBV4-3
ASGFPGTEQF	TRBV12-5
SANGQGYVGGQPQH	TRBV20-1
SVEELGEGTGELF	TRBV29-1
ASSQASKSYNEQF	TRBV4-1
ASSLTSRAGGELF	TRBV7-3
ASSRDRASSYEQY	TRBV7-9
ASSLWANEKLF	TRBV7-9
ASSWSGAYEQY	TRBV14
ASRTSGSKYEQF	TRBV3-1
ASSTSSEGGELF	TRBV6-2/TRBV6-3
ASSQTGTANQPQH	TRBV4-1
ASQTQSGRAF	TRBV6-5
ASSRGSGGINTGELF	TRBV7-3
ASSLAVISTDTQY	TRBV5-6
SAGTGDEQY	TRBV20-1
ASSPRTSGGALNEQF	TRBV4-1
ASSSRGARDEQF	TRBV7-3
SAPTGTSGRAFEEETQY	TRBV20-1
ASSDSGGYEQY	TRBV25-1
ASSYSGFTGELF	TRBV6-5
ASTSSSYREQF	TRBV19
SVEGPGQDYEQY	TRBV29-1
ATYAGGNTEAF	TRBV19
ASSALLAGTDTQY	TRBV9